The 28 T cell receptor beta chains below were found in one sample sequenced in a study of T cells after yellow fever vaccination. TCRdb fed the 5' RACE reads into MiXCR, producing one record per CDR3 protein. The table includes about 400,000 distinct CDR3 sequences, under 7.5% detected once. Sequencing used PBMCs, obtained 5 days after the yellow fever booster vaccination. These receptors were obtained from a man younger than 45 who received the YFV17D yellow fever vaccine.

This clonotype was detected only a few times. V usage is TRBV18 and J usage is TRBJ2-7; 7 nucleotides line up with TRBD2. This CDR3 comprises 17 residues. Germline CDR1 KGHSH, CDR2 LQKENI. J lost 0 bases, V lost 2 bases, and 10 bases had no gene match. The CDR3 nucleotides are TGTGCCAGCTCACCAGGAGGGAGGGCTCGAAGCTCCTACGAGCAGTACTTC. Translation gives CASSPGGRARSSYEQYF.

This clonotype showed up just a few times. The chain combines TRBV7-2 with TRBJ2-3; 14 nucleotides agree with TRBD2. CDR3 size: 17 residues. With V trimmed by 6 bases and J by 5 bases, 10 bases remained unmatched. The germline gives CDR1 SGHTA, CDR2 FQGNSA. The CDR3 nucleotides are TGTGCCAGCAGTCTTATCCGACTAGCGGGAGGGGGAGATACGCAGTATTTT. Residues: CASSLIRLAGGGDTQYF.

At least ten counts were recorded for this clonotype. This chain connects TRBV20-1 to TRBJ2-7, with TRBD2 matching over 10 bases. This CDR3 has 14 amino acids. The J segment lost 4 bases and the V segment lost 5 bases, leaving 8 bases of the junction unmatched. Looked up from germline, CDR1 is DFQATT and CDR2 is SNEGSKA (reference sequence). The CDR3 loop is CSAGLLAGSYEQYF. The CDR3 nucleotides are TGCAGTGCTGGCCTACTAGCGGGAAGTTACGAGCAGTACTTC.

The table lists this clonotype with many counts. V gene TRBV12-3 or TRBV12-4 combines with J gene TRBJ1-2; D is unresolved. This CDR3 has 12 residues. Trimming took off 4 bases at V and 4 bases at J, with 7 bases between the two ends. The CDR3 coding sequence is TGTGCCAGCAGTTATCGGGGCTATGGCTACACCTTC. Translation gives CASSYRGYGYTF.

V usage is TRBV12-3 or TRBV12-4 and J usage is TRBJ2-1, with D hard to call. The V end was cut by 3 bases, the J end by 0 bases, with 21 bases between. The CDR3 is made up of 19 amino acids. CDR3 DNA sequence: TGTGCCAGCAGTTTGAGGCAACCTGGTTTCGGGCGCTCCTACAATGAGCAGTTCTTC. Its protein is CASSLRQPGFGRSYNEQFF.

This clonotype turned up a few times. The chain has TRBV5-1 and TRBJ1-2, with D unresolved. Trimming left V 2 bases short and J 5 bases short, with 7 bases between. Germline CDR1 and CDR2: SGHRS and YFSETQ. The length of the CDR3 is 12 residues. The CDR3 reads CASSLTEYGYTF. The DNA for the CDR3 is TGCGCCAGCAGCTTAACAGAATATGGCTACACCTTC. The full variable domain, completed using reference TRBV5-1 and TRBJ1-2, is KAGVTQTPRYLIKTRGQQVTLSCSPISGHRSVSWYQQTPGQGLQFLFEYFSETQRNKGNFPGRFSGRQFSNSRSEMNVSTLELGDSALYLCASSLTEYGYTFGSGTRLTVV.

This rearrangement joins TRBV6-5 to TRBJ1-2; tentative D call: TRBD1 (5 bases). From germline, CDR1 is MNHEY and CDR2 SVGAGI. The CDR3 consists of 12 residues. The V and J ends lost 6 bases and 8 bases respectively, with 13 bases between them. The CDR3 coding sequence is TGTGCCAGCAGGCGGGCTGGGGGAGGCTACACCTTC. It is translated as CASRRAGGGYTF.

The V call is TRBV10-3, the J call TRBJ2-7, with D perhaps being TRBD1 or TRBD2 (5 bases each). Germline CDR1 ENHRY, CDR2 SYGVKD. The CDR3 is 13 residues long. The V end was cut by 3 bases, the J end by 7 bases, with 13 bases between. The CDR3 here is CAISDRAPGEQYF. CDR3 bases: TGTGCCATCAGTGACAGGGCTCCGGGGGAGCAGTACTTC.

This clonotype was recorded many times. J is TRBJ2-7 and V is TRBV12-3 or TRBV12-4, with 7 bases identical to TRBD1. V was clipped by 6 bases and J by 5 bases; unmatched bases: 7. The CDR3 is made up of 13 amino acids. The CDR3 DNA is TGTGCCAGCAGGCCGACAGGGTCCAACGAGCAGTACTTC. Translating it yields CASRPTGSNEQYF.

This clonotype appeared many times. The chain links TRBV6-2 or TRBV6-3 to TRBJ2-1; D call uncertain. Germline CDR1 MNHEY, CDR2 SVGEGT. This CDR3 contains 13 residues. Trimming took off 5 bases at V and 10 bases at J, with 15 bases between the two ends. The CDR3: CASSPGPTIEQFF. The CDR3 coding sequence is TGTGCCAGCAGTCCGGGTCCTACAATCGAGCAGTTCTTC.

This clonotype was detected many times. The rearrangement links TRBV24-1 to TRBJ2-1; 7 bases agree with TRBD1. Trimming cost V 4 bases and J 8 bases; bases outside gene matches: 13. Germline V gene sequence: CDR1 KGHDR, CDR2 SFDVKD. CDR3 length: 16 residues. CDR3 nucleotides: TGTGCCACCAGTGACCCCCGACAGGGTCCCCTCGATGAGCAGTTCTTC. Translation: CATSDPRQGPLDEQFF.

The rearrangement joins TRBV13 to TRBJ2-1, with unresolved D. In germline, CDR1 is PRHDT, CDR2 FYEKMQ (reference sequence). The CDR3 totals 14 residues. V was clipped by 4 bases and J by 6 bases, with 13 bases between them. The CDR3 nucleotides are TGTGCCAGCAGCTACCCCCCGGCTTTCAATGAGCAGTTCTTC. This encodes CASSYPPAFNEQFF.

This clonotype appeared many times. The V and J genes are TRBV20-1 and TRBJ2-3; no firm D call. The V and J ends lost 4 bases and 0 bases respectively, with 14 bases between them. CDR1 and CDR2 (germline): DFQATT, SNEGSKA (reference sequence). The CDR3 spans 15 residues. The CDR3, as DNA: TGCAGTGCTACCCACAGTAAACTCAGCACAGATACGCAGTATTTT. It is translated as CSATHSKLSTDTQYF.

The CDR3, as DNA: TGCGCCAGCAGCACGGGGACAAGCGGTCAGCCCCAGCATTTT. Amino acid sequence: CASSTGTSGQPQHF. The chain links TRBV5-1 to TRBJ1-5; TRBD1 might be the D (6 bases). There are 14 residues in the CDR3. The germline V gene has CDR1 SGHRS and CDR2 YFSETQ. Trimming removed 4 bases at V and 6 bases at J, with 14 bases between.

This clonotype was seen many times. The rearrangement joins TRBV4-2 to TRBJ2-7; 7 bases agree with TRBD2. The junction had 5 bases not matched to a gene; V was cut back by 0 bases and J by 0 bases. The CDR3 sequence is 16 residues long. Germline CDR1 and CDR2: LGHNA and YNFKEQ. CDR3 coding DNA: TGTGCCAGCAGCCAAGACCAGGCTAGCGGCTCCTACGAGCAGTACTTC. This codes for CASSQDQASGSYEQYF.

The rearrangement joins TRBV12-3 or TRBV12-4 to TRBJ2-2; possible D gene TRBD2, 6 bases. Trimming shortened V by 3 bases and J by 6 bases, and 14 bases separated the two germline ends. The CDR3 spans 15 residues. The CDR3 DNA follows: TGTGCCAGCAGTTTGTCCCGCTTAGCGGCCGGGGAGCTGTTTTTT. It translates to CASSLSRLAAGELFF.

This clonotype was recorded a few times. J is TRBJ2-1 and V is TRBV29-1, with 7 positions matching TRBD2. With V trimmed by 5 bases and J by 7 bases, 11 bases remained unmatched. The CDR3 has 14 residues. Germline-derived CDR1 and CDR2 are SQVTM and ANQGSEA. This CDR3 reads CSVLLAGVRNEQFF. The CDR3 region has the DNA TGCAGCGTTTTGTTGGCGGGAGTTCGGAATGAGCAGTTCTTC.

In this sample, this clonotype turned up a few times. The chain has TRBV2 and TRBJ1-2, with D unclear. The CDR3 covers 12 residues. The germline V gene encodes CDR1 SNHLY and CDR2 FYNNEI. V lost 6 bases to trimming and J lost 4 bases, with 9 bases between them. CDR3 DNA: TGTGCCAGCAGAGAGGGAGGCTATGGCTACACCTTC. Translation gives CASREGGYGYTF.

This clonotype was found many times. This chain joins TRBV19 and TRBJ1-5; D may be TRBD1 (5 bases). The CDR3 is made up of 13 amino acids. V was clipped by 3 bases and J by 7 bases, with 10 bases between them. Per the germline V gene, CDR1 is LNHDA and CDR2 is SQIVND (reference sequence). CDR3 sequence (DNA): TGTGCCAGTAGTATTCAGGGCACCCAGCCCCAGCATTTT. Its protein product is CASSIQGTQPQHF.

A few counts support this clonotype. The chain has TRBV10-1 and TRBJ2-4, with D unresolved. The CDR3 length is 16 residues. From germline, CDR1 is WNHNN and CDR2 SYGVQD (reference sequence). Trimming removed 2 bases from V and 0 bases from J, with 11 bases in between. CDR3 DNA: TGCGCCAGCAGTGAGCTAGATGGATTAGCCAAAAACATTCAGTACTTC. Translating it yields CASSELDGLAKNIQYF.

This clonotype was recorded at least ten times. The rearrangement uses TRBV11-2 and TRBJ2-5; 10 positions agree with TRBD1. V shed 5 bases and J 5 bases; nucleotides not matched to a gene: 5. There are 14 residues in the CDR3. The germline gives CDR1 SGHAT, CDR2 FQNNGV. The CDR3 spells CASSLSGQGETQYF. The CDR3 bases are TGTGCCAGCAGCCTCTCGGGACAGGGGGAGACCCAGTACTTC.

This clonotype was counted ten times or more. This sequence joins TRBV20-1 and TRBJ1-4, with D tentatively TRBD1 (6 bases). Germline V gives CDR1 DFQATT, CDR2 SNEGSKA (reference sequence). This CDR3 is built from 14 residues. V was cut by 6 bases and J by 4 bases, with 15 bases left in between. DNA for the CDR3: TGCAGTGCGAAGACCGGGACACGTAATGAAAAACTGTTTTTT. This sequence encodes CSAKTGTRNEKLFF.

This clonotype has a count of ten or more. The CDR3 region is CASSPTGTSGYEQYF. In DNA, the CDR3 is TGTGCCAGCAGCCCCACCGGGACTAGCGGCTACGAGCAGTACTTC. This sequence joins TRBV12-3 or TRBV12-4 and TRBJ2-7; 11 nucleotides align to TRBD2. This CDR3 has 15 residues. Unmatched junction bases numbered 7, after V lost 6 bases and J lost 3 bases.

This clonotype was seen a few times. The V gene is TRBV20-1, the J gene TRBJ2-3; 7 nucleotides agree with TRBD2. With 5 bases clipped from V and 0 bases from J, the junction kept 5 bases outside the gene matches. The V gene's germline CDR1 is DFQATT and CDR2 SNEGSKA (reference sequence). The CDR3 is 14 residues long. CDR3 amino acids: CSAPQRGSTDTQYF. The CDR3 DNA sequence: TGCAGTGCTCCTCAGCGGGGCAGCACAGATACGCAGTATTTT.

The chain joins TRBV4-3 to TRBJ2-2; no firm D call. Trimming took 0 bases from V and 6 from J, leaving 14 bases between them. CDR1 LGHNA and CDR2 YSLEER come from the germline V gene. This CDR3 has 16 residues. The CDR3 bases are TGCGCCAGCAGCCAAGATCCGGGCGCGGTAGCCGGGGAGCTGTTTTTT. Its protein is CASSQDPGAVAGELFF.

This chain connects TRBV5-1 to TRBJ2-5; 8 positions agree with TRBD1. Germline CDR1 reads SGHRS; CDR2 reads YFSETQ. The CDR3 runs to 14 residues. The V and J ends lost 4 bases and 6 bases, in that order; junction bases with no gene match: 8. The CDR3 nucleotides are TGCGCCAGCAGCCTGACAGGGGTGGTAAAGACCCAGTACTTC. It encodes CASSLTGVVKTQYF. The full variable domain, rest sourced from reference TRBV5-1 and TRBJ2-5, is KAGVTQTPRYLIKTRGQQVTLSCSPISGHRSVSWYQQTPGQGLQFLFEYFSETQRNKGNFPGRFSGRQFSNSRSEMNVSTLELGDSALYLCASSLTGVVKTQYFGPGTRLLVL.

This chain connects TRBV25-1 to TRBJ2-3, with unresolved D. Trimming stripped 7 bases from V and 2 bases from J, with 13 bases between. This CDR3 is built from 14 residues. Germline V lookup: CDR1 MGHDK, CDR2 SYGVNS. The CDR3 DNA reads TGTGCCAGCAATGGTTTACTCTACACAGATACGCAGTATTTT. It is translated as CASNGLLYTDTQYF.

This clonotype was recorded a few times. The V call is TRBV20-1, the J call TRBJ1-1; D gene uncertain. The CDR3 is 8 amino acids. Trimming took off 3 bases at V and 11 bases at J, with 4 bases between the two ends. In germline, CDR1 is DFQATT, CDR2 SNEGSKA (reference sequence). The CDR3 protein is CSASVAFF. CDR3 bases: TGCAGTGCTAGTGTGGCTTTCTTT.